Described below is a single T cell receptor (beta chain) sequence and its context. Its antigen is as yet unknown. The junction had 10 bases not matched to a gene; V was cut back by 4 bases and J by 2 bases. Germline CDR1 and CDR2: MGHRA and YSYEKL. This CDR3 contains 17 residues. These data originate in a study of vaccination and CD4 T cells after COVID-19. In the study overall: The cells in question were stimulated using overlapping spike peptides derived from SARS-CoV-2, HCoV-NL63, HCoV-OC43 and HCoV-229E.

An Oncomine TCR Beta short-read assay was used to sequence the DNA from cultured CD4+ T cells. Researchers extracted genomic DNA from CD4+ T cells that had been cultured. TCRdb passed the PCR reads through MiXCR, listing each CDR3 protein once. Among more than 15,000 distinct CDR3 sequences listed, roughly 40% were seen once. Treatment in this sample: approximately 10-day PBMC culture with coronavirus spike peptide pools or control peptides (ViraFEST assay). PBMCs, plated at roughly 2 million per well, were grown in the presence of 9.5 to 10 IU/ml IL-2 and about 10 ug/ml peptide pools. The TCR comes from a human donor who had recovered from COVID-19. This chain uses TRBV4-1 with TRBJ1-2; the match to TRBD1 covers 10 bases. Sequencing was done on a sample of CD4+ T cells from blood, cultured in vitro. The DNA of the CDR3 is TGCGCCAGCAGCCTAGGATTGGACAGGGGGAAAAACTATGGCTACACCTTC. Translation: CASSLGLDRGKNYGYTF.